This T cell receptor beta chain comes out of a study of CD8 T cells in Susac syndrome (dated 2019 in TCRdb). Describing the broader study: Whether CD8+ T cell activation and differentiation in Susac syndrome was antigen driven was tested using repertoire sequencing. Study-level results and caveats: The study acknowledged that relatively few individuals were included in the TCR sequencing and HLA analysis.

V lost 4 bases and J lost 0 bases, and the count of bases not matched to a germline gene is 5. The CDR3 goes from the cysteine to the phenylalanine over 15 residues. Only the CDR3 part of the read is kept: 45 bases, read in frame from the first base. In the germline V gene (reference sequence), CDR1 corresponds to SEHNR and CDR2 to FQNEAQ. Peripheral blood CD8+ and CD4+ T cells from healthy donors, Susac syndrome patients and multiple sclerosis patients were profiled using high-throughput TCR beta sequencing. The multiple sclerosis controls were treatment-naive patients whose relapsing-remitting disease, either stable or active, fulfilled the revised McDonald criteria. CD8+ TEMRA cells were enriched by FACS, while bulk CD8+ and CD4+ T cells were purified by magnetic negative isolation. Blood was drawn into EDTA tubes, processed within 24 hours, and PBMCs were isolated by density gradient centrifugation. PBMCs intended for TCR sequencing were frozen in liquid nitrogen and were later thawed in a 37 degrees C water bath. The sorted or isolated CD4+, CD8+ and CD8+ TEMRA cells had a purity of 90% or higher.

RNA was extracted using the RNeasy kit, and roughly 0.45 to 1 ug of the RNA was reverse transcribed with random hexamers. TCR beta CDR3 regions were amplified with the immunoSEQ multiplex PCR assay covering 54 Vbeta and 13 Jbeta segments. Bias from PCR amplification was corrected by using a synthetic template baseline for primer optimization and for computational correction. The paper's processing steps were these. Reads were annotated to V, D and J genes according to IMGT and were analyzed with immunoSEQ Analyzer, with only productive sequences retained. To calculate clonality, Shannon entropy was normalized by log2 of the number of productive unique sequences and then subtracted from one. Public and private clones were assessed among the 100 most prevalent clones of each patient and control. Clones were defined as Susac-specific if absent from the healthy and MS cohorts, from under 1,200 published viral clones and from other ImmuneACCESS disease sequences. TCRdb's own reprocessing of the public reads used fastp at Q25 and MiXCR and kept productive beta chains. One record per CDR3 amino acid sequence lists the most common genes and DNA. TCRdb, rather than the study authors, made the V and J calls. The sample table records around 200,000 distinct CDR3 sequences; more than 85% of these occur just once. The ten largest clones take up 0.082% of the sample.

A note on this clonotype: No cognate antigen has been identified for it. Qualities for individual bases were not recorded, and no much larger clone is one base off.

Rearrangement joined TRBV7-9 to TRBJ2-5; 7 of the junction bases match TRBD2. The sample taken for sequencing was CD4+ T cells from PBMCs. This receptor was taken from a human donor with multiple sclerosis. The CDR3 amino acid sequence is: CASSSLGLDQETQYF. The DNA is TGTGCCAGCAGCTCCCTCGGACTAGACCAAGAGACCCAGTACTTC.